One T cell receptor (beta chain) is described in this entry. Its specificity is not known. Treatment given: oral pan-JAK inhibitor, 5-10 mg twice daily. This record comes from a study of CD8+ T cells in alopecia areata. Study details: Tofacitinib therapy lasting 6 to 18 months was followed by 6 months off drug.

Findings of the study overall: Researchers report lesional scalp, most notably alopecia totalis/universalis, outstripped normal scalp in clonality.

Once RNA had been extracted, it was reverse transcribed into cDNA to act as the sequencing template. Method: immunoSEQ multiplex PCR; TCRdb's copy keeps in-frame clones and lacks some. The profile covers about 180,000 clones, with about 47% appearing a single time and roughly a tenth taken by the ten largest. V was cut by 5 bases and J by 6 bases, with 7 bases left in between. This CDR3 has 11 residues. Germline CDR1 SGHTA, CDR2 FQGNSA. This receptor was identified in a human donor with alopecia areata. This chain uses TRBV7-2 with TRBJ1-1, with D unresolved. Sequencing was performed on CD8+ T cells sorted from blood, taken at week 52, from a patient treated with tofacitinib. CDR3 residues: CASSRSPEAFF. Here the CDR3 DNA reads TGTGCCAGCAGCCGATCCCCTGAAGCTTTCTTT.